These 2 T cell receptor beta chains were sequenced from one sample in a study of T cell changes during pregnancy in multiple sclerosis. TCRdb keeps only in-frame clones here, not all; method: immunoSEQ multiplex PCR. In the table there are 75,000 to 100,000 clones, just over 90% of which are singletons. The input for sequencing was peripheral blood, taken in the second trimester of pregnancy. The source is a female donor in good health, enrolled as a control in a pregnancy study.

V usage is TRBV5-4 and J usage is TRBJ2-7; 11 bases are shared with TRBD1. The germline V gene encodes CDR1 SGHNT and CDR2 YYREEE (reference sequence). Trimming cost V 4 bases and J 2 bases; bases outside gene matches: 5. The CDR3 covers 15 residues. Here the CDR3 DNA reads TGTGCCAGCAGCCGAGGGGGACAGGGGGCCTACGAGCAGTACTTC. Its protein product is CASSRGGQGAYEQYF.

The gene calls are TRBV2 and TRBJ1-2; 9 nucleotides line up with TRBD1. Germline CDR1 SNHLY, CDR2 FYNNEI. CDR3 length: 13 amino acids. The ends lost 6 bases at V and 2 bases at J; junction bases unmatched: 1. The CDR3 DNA sequence: TGTGCCAGCAGCACAGGGGGCAACTATGGCTACACCTTC. Encoded protein: CASSTGGNYGYTF.